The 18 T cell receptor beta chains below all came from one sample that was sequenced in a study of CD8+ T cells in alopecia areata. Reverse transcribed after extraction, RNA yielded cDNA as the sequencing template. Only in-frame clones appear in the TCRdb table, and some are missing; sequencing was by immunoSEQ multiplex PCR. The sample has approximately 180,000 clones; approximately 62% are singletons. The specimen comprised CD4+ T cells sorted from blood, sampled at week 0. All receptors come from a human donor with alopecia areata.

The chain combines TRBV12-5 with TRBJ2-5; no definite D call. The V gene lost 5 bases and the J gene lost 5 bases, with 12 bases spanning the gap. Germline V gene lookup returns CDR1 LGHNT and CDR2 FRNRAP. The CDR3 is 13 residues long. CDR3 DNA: TGTGCTAGTGGTCGTACCCAGGCCGAGACCCAGTACTTC. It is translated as CASGRTQAETQYF.

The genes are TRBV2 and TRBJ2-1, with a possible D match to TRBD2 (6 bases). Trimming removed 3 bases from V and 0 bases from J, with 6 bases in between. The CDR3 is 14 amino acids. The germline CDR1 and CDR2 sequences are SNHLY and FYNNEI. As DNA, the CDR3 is TGTGCCAGCAGTGAGGGGGGCTCCTACAATGAGCAGTTCTTC. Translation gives CASSEGGSYNEQFF.

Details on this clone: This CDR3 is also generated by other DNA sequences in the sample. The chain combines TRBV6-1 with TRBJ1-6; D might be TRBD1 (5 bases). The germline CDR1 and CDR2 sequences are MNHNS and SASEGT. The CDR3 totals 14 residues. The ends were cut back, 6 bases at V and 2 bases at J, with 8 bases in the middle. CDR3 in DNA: TGTGCCAGCAGCGCAGGGCCCTATAATTCACCCCTCCACTTT. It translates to CASSAGPYNSPLHF.

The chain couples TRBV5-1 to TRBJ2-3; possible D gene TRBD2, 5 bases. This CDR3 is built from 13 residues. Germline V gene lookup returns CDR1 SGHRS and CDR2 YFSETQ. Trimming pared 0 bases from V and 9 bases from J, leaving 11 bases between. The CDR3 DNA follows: TGCGCCAGCAGCTTGGGACGGGATGAGACGCAGTATTTT. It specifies CASSLGRDETQYF.

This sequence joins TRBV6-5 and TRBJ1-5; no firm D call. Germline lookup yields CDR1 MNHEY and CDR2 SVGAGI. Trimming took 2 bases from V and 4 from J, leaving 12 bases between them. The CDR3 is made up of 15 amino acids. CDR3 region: CASSYGLSANQPQHF. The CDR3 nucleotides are TGTGCCAGCAGTTACGGGTTATCGGCAAATCAGCCCCAGCATTTT.

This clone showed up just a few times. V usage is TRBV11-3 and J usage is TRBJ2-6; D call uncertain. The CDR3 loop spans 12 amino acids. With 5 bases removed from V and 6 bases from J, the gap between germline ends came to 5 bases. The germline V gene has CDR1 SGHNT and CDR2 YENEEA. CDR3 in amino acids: CASSQEANVLTF. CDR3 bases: TGTGCCAGCAGCCAGGAGGCCAACGTCCTGACTTTC.

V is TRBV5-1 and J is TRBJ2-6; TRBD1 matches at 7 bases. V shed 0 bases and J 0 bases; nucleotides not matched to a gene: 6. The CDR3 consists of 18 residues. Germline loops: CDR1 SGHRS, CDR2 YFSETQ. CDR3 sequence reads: CASSLGDSVLSGANVLTF. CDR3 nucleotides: TGCGCCAGCAGCTTGGGGGACAGCGTCCTCTCTGGGGCCAACGTCCTGACTTTC.

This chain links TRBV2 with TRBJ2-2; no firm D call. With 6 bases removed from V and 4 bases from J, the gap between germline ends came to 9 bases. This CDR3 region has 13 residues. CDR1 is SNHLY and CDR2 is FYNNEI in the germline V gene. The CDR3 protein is CASSNGVTGELFF. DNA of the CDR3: TGTGCCAGCAGCAATGGAGTCACCGGGGAGCTGTTTTTT. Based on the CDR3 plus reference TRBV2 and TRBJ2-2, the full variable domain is EPEVTQTPSHQVTQMGQEVILRCVPISNHLYFYWYRQILGQKVEFLVSFYNNEISEKSEIFDDQFSVERPDGSNFTLKIRSTKLEDSAMYFCASSNGVTGELFFGEGSRLTVL.

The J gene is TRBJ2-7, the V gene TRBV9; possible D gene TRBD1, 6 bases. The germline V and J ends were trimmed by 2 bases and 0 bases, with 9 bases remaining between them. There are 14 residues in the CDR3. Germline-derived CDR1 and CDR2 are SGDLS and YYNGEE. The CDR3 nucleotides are TGTGCCAGCAGCGTTCAGGACAGCTCCTACGAGCAGTACTTC. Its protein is CASSVQDSSYEQYF.

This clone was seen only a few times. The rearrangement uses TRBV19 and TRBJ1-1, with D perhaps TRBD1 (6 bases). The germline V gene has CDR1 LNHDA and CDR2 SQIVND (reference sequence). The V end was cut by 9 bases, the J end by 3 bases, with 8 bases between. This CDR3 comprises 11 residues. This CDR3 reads CASTGYTEAFF. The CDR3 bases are TGTGCCAGCACAGGGTACACTGAAGCTTTCTTT.

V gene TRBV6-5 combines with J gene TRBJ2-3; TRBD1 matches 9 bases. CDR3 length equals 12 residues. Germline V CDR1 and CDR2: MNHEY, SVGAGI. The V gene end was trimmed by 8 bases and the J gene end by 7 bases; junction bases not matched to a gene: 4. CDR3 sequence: CASVGQGNTQYF. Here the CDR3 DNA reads TGTGCCAGCGTGGGACAGGGTAATACGCAGTATTTT.

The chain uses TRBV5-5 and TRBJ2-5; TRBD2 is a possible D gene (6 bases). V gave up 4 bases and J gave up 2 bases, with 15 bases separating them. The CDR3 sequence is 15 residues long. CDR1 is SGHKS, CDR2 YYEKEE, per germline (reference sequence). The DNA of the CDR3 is TGTGCCAGCAGCCCAGACGCGGGAATTCAAGAGACCCAGTACTTC. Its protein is CASSPDAGIQETQYF.

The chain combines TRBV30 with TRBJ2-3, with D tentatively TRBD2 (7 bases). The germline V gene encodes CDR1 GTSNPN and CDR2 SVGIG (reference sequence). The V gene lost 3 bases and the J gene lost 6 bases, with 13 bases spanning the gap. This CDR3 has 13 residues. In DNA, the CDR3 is TGTGCCTGGAGCGGGGGGCTGGTTGATACGCAGTATTTT. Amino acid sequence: CAWSGGLVDTQYF.

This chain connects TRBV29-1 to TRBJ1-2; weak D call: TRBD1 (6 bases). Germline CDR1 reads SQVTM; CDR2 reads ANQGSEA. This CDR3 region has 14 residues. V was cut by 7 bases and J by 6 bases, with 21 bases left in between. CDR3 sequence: CSATSTQGSHGYTF. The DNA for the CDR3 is TGCAGCGCGACGTCTACACAGGGTAGCCATGGCTACACCTTC.

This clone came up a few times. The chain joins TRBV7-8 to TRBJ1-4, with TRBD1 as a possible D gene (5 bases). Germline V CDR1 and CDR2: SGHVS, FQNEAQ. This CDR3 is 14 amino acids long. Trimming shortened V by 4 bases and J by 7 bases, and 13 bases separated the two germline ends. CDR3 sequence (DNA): TGTGCCAGCAGCTCCCAGGGAGGAGGTGAAAAACTGTTTTTT. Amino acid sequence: CASSSQGGGEKLFF.

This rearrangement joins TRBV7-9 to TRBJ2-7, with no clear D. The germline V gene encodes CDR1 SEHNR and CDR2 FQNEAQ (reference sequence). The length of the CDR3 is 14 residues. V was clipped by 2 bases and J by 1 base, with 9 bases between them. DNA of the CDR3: TGTGCCAGCAGCTTACAAGGGAATTCCTACGAGCAGTACTTC. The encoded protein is CASSLQGNSYEQYF.

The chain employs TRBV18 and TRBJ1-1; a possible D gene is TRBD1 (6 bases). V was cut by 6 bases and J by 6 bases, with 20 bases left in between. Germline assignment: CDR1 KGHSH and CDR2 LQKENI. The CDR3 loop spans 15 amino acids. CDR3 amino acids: CASSPTGGRGAEAFF. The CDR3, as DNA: TGTGCCAGCTCCCCGACCGGGGGGCGAGGGGCTGAAGCTTTCTTT.

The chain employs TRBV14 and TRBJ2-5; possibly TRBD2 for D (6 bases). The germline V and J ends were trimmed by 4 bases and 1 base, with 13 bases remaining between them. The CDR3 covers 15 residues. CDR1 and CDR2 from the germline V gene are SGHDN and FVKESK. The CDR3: CASSLGSLPQETQYF. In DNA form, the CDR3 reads TGTGCCAGCAGCCTCGGGAGCCTCCCCCAAGAGACCCAGTACTTC.